The 9 T cell receptor beta chains reported below all come from one sample, sequenced in a study of blood T cell repertoires in COVID-19. Using immunoSEQ multiplex PCR, the repertoire was profiled, and TCRdb retains in-frame clones only, with some absent. The repertoire holds 160,000 or so clones, roughly 81% seen once, with around 1% in the top ten. The sample comprised peripheral blood. These receptors all come from a middle-aged man with acute or convalescent COVID-19.

The chain recombines TRBV18 with TRBJ2-5, with D uncertain. The V and J ends lost 4 bases and 2 bases respectively, with 14 bases between them. Germline V gene lookup returns CDR1 KGHSH and CDR2 LQKENI. The CDR3 consists of 15 residues. The CDR3 region has the DNA TGTGCCAGCTCACGCCTCCAAGAGAGTCAAGAGACCCAGTACTTC. Amino acid sequence: CASSRLQESQETQYF.

As regards this clone: Its ends do not fully match the called genes, so a read error is possible. The V call is TRBV3-1 (or the pseudogene TRBV3-2), the J call TRBJ2-1, with TRBD2 matching over 9 bases. The CDR3 contains 13 residues. Germline V CDR1 and CDR2: LGHDT, YNNKEL (reference sequence). The CDR3 here is CASSPRISSGALF. CDR3 sequence (DNA): TGTGCCAGCAGCCCAAGGATCTCTAGCGGGGCCCTCTTC.

The chain employs TRBV6-1 and TRBJ2-5, with TRBD2 as a possible D gene (5 bases). The CDR3 is made up of 11 amino acids. Trimming removed 1 base at V and 10 bases at J, with 7 bases between. Germline V gives CDR1 MNHNS, CDR2 SASEGT. CDR3 amino acids: CASSEEGSQYF. The CDR3 coding sequence is TGTGCCAGCAGTGAAGAAGGGAGCCAGTACTTC.

The CDR3 nucleotides are TGCAGCGTTGAAGGTGCAGGACAAAAGGGCACTGAAGCTTTCTTT. As protein: CSVEGAGQKGTEAFF. V is TRBV29-1 and J is TRBJ1-1, with a tentative D call TRBD1 (5 bases). The CDR3 is made up of 15 amino acids. Deletions cut 1 base from V and 4 bases from J, with 16 bases between. The V gene's germline CDR1 is SQVTM and CDR2 ANQGSEA. Full variable domain (remainder filled in from reference TRBV29-1 and TRBJ1-1): SAVISQKPSRDICQRGTSLTIQCQVDSQVTMMFWYRQQPGQSLTLIATANQGSEATYESGFVIDKFPISRPNLTFSTLTVSNMSPEDSSIYLCSVEGAGQKGTEAFFGQGTRLTVV.

The genes are TRBV24-1 and TRBJ1-2; perhaps TRBD1 as D (6 bases). Between the trimmed V and J ends, which lost 4 bases and 4 bases, there was a span of 15 bases. The CDR3 length is 15 residues. In germline, CDR1 is KGHDR, CDR2 SFDVKD. The CDR3 sequence: CATSDRGAGAYGYTF. DNA of the CDR3: TGTGCCACCAGTGACCGTGGTGCAGGGGCCTATGGCTACACCTTC.

V gene TRBV7-9 combines with J gene TRBJ2-5; 9 nucleotides align to TRBD1. This CDR3 has 13 amino acids. Germline CDR1 SEHNR, CDR2 FQNEAQ (reference sequence). The V and J ends lost 4 bases and 5 bases, in that order; junction bases with no gene match: 2. The CDR3 spells CASSYDRGETQYF. The CDR3 nucleotides are TGTGCCAGCAGCTACGACAGGGGGGAGACCCAGTACTTC.

A word on this clone: In the same sample, other DNA sequences code for this CDR3. V usage is TRBV6-6 and J usage is TRBJ1-5, with unresolved D. V dropped 4 bases and J dropped 1 base, with 11 bases sitting between them. The CDR3 is made up of 15 amino acids. Germline V CDR1 and CDR2: MNHNY, SVGAGI (reference sequence). The CDR3 protein is CASSFNSGSNQPQHF. As DNA, the CDR3 is TGTGCCAGCAGTTTCAATTCGGGGAGCAATCAGCCCCAGCATTTT.

A single count supports this clone. The V and J genes are TRBV9 and TRBJ2-7; TRBD2 aligns across 10 bases. Trimming cost V 0 bases and J 0 bases; bases outside gene matches: 3. CDR3 length: 16 residues. The germline gives CDR1 SGDLS, CDR2 YYNGEE. The CDR3 DNA follows: TGTGCCAGCAGCGTAGGGCTAGCGGGGGCCTCCTACGAGCAGTACTTC. Its translation: CASSVGLAGASYEQYF.

This chain joins TRBV18 and TRBJ2-2; D remains unclear. Germline V gene lookup returns CDR1 KGHSH and CDR2 LQKENI. V dropped 2 bases and J dropped 7 bases, with 11 bases sitting between them. The CDR3 is 14 amino acids. The CDR3, as DNA: TGTGCCAGCTCACCAACCCAGGTCGGCGGGGAGCTGTTTTTT. Protein: CASSPTQVGGELFF. The full variable domain, completed using reference TRBV18 and TRBJ2-2, is NAGVMQNPRHLVRRRGQEARLRCSPMKGHSHVYWYRQLPEEGLKFMVYLQKENIIDESGMPKERFSAEFPKEGPSILRIQQVVRGDSAAYFCASSPTQVGGELFFGEGSRLTVL.